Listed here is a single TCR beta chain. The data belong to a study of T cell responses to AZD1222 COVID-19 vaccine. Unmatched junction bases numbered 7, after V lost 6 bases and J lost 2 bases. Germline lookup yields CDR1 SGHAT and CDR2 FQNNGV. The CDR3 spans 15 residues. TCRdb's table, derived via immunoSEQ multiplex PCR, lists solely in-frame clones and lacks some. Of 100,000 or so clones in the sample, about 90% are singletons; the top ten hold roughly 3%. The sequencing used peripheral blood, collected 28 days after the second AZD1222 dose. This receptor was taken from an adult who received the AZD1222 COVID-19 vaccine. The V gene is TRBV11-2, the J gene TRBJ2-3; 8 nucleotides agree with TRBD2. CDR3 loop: CASRSLAATTDTQYF. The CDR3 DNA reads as TGTGCCAGCAGGTCACTAGCGGCAACCACAGATACGCAGTATTTT.